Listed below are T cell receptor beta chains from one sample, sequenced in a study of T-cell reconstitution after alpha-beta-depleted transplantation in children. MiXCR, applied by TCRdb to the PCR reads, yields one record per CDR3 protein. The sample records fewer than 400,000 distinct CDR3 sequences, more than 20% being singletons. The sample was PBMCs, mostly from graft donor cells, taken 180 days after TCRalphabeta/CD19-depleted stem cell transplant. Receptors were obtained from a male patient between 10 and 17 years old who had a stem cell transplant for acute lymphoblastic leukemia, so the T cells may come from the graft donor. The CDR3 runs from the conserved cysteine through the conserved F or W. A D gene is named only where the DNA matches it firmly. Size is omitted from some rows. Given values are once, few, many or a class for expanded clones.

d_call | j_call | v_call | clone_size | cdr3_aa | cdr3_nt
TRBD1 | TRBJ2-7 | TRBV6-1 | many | CASRGQANYEQYF | TGTGCCAGCAGGGGACAGGCGAACTACGAGCAGTACTTC
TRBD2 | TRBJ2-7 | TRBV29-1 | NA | CSVAWRTPSGGEQYF | TGCAGCGTGGCCTGGAGGACTCCCTCCGGGGGGGAGCAGTACTTC
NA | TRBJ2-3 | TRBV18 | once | CASSPGTLDTQYF | TGTGCCAGCTCACCAGGGACGCTAGATACGCAGTATTTT
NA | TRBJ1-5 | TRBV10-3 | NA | CAIGERDSNQPQHF | TGTGCCATCGGGGAGCGAGACAGCAATCAGCCCCAGCATTTT
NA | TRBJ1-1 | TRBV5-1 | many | CASSSRTVLNRGNTEAFF | TGCGCCAGCAGCTCTCGGACAGTCTTAAACCGGGGGAACACTGAAGCTTTCTTT
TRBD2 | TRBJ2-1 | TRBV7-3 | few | CASSLSGRLHLNEQFF | TGTGCCAGCAGCTTGAGCGGGAGACTTCACTTGAATGAGCAGTTCTTC
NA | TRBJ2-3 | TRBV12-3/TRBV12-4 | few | CASIQSLGGYRDTQYF | TGTGCCAGCATCCAGAGTTTGGGGGGTTACAGAGATACGCAGTATTTT
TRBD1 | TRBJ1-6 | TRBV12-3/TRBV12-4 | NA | CATRGTTASPLHF | TGTGCCACCAGGGGGACTACGGCCTCACCCCTCCACTTT
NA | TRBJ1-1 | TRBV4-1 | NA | CASSQALQNMNTEAFF | TGCGCCAGCAGCCAAGCGCTACAGAACATGAACACTGAAGCTTTCTTT
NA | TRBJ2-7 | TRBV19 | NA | CASRDDGYEQYF | TGTGCCAGTAGAGACGACGGCTACGAGCAGTACTTC
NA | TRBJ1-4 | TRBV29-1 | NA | CSVQTAGTRNEKLFF | TGCAGCGTCCAAACCGCCGGGACAAGGAATGAAAAACTGTTTTTT
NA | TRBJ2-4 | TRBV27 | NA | CASSFEGLAKNIQYF | TGTGCCAGCAGTTTTGAGGGATTAGCCAAAAACATTCAGTACTTC
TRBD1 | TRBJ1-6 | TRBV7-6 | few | CASSLGRTGRDSPLHF | TGTGCCAGCAGCTTAGGTCGGACAGGGAGGGATTCACCCCTCCACTTT
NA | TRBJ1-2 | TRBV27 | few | CASSFTRTGYYGYTF | TGTGCCAGCAGTTTTACAAGGACGGGCTACTATGGCTACACCTTC
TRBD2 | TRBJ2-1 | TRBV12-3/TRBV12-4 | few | CASSFGASGDLTPNEQFF | TGTGCCAGCAGTTTTGGGGCTAGCGGGGACCTTACCCCCAATGAGCAGTTCTTC
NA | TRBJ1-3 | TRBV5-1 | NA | CASSEQGAGNTIYF | TGCGCCAGCAGCGAACAGGGTGCCGGAAACACCATATATTTT
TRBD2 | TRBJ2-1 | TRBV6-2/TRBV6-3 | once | CASSSHLTSRTYNEQFF | TGTGCCAGCAGTTCCCATCTGACTAGCAGGACCTACAATGAGCAGTTCTTC
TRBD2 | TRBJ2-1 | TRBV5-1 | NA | CASSFRLAHYNEQFF | TGCGCCAGCAGCTTTCGACTAGCTCACTACAATGAGCAGTTCTTC
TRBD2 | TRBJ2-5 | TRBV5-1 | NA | CASSYTSAQETQYF | TGCGCCAGCAGCTACACTAGCGCCCAAGAGACCCAGTACTTC
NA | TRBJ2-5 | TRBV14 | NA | CASSQAQTQYF | TGTGCCAGCAGCCAGGCTCAGACCCAGTACTTC
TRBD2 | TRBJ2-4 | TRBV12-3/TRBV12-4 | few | CASSPFTSGRNIQYF | TGTGCCAGCAGCCCCTTTACTAGCGGGAGAAACATTCAGTACTTC
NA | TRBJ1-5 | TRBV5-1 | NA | CASSRSTGNNQPQHF | TGCGCCAGCAGCCGGAGTACAGGGAACAATCAGCCCCAGCATTTT
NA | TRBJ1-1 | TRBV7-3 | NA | CASSFSQNTEAFF | TGTGCCAGCAGCTTCTCACAGAACACTGAAGCTTTCTTT
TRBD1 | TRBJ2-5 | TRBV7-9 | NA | CASRPGQGASETQYF | TGTGCCAGCAGGCCGGGACAGGGGGCCTCAGAGACCCAGTACTTC
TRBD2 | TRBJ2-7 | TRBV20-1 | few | CSAPRRLLGLAYEQYF | TGCAGTGCACCGCGGCGGCTCTTGGGACTAGCTTACGAGCAGTACTTC
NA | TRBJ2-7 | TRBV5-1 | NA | CASSRPGTVLGEQYF | TGCGCCAGCAGCCGTCCCGGGACGGTGTTAGGCGAGCAGTACTTC
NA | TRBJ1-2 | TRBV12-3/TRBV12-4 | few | CASSFRVGYGYTF | TGTGCCAGCAGTTTCAGGGTTGGCTATGGCTACACCTTC
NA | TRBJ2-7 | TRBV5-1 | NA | CASSLDLGPYEQYF | TGCGCCAGCAGCTTGGACCTCGGACCCTACGAGCAGTACTTC
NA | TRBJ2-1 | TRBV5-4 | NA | CASSFRELRGEQFF | TGTGCCAGCAGTTTTCGGGAGCTGCGGGGTGAGCAGTTCTTC
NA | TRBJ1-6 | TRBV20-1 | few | CSARGWSSYNSPLHF | TGCAGTGCTAGGGGCTGGAGCTCCTATAATTCACCCCTCCACTTT
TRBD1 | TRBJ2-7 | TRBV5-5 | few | CASTLRDRVSREQYF | TGTGCCAGCACTCTACGGGACAGGGTTTCTCGCGAGCAGTACTTC
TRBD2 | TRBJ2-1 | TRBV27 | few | CASTLAESNEQFF | TGTGCCAGCACACTAGCGGAAAGCAATGAGCAGTTCTTC
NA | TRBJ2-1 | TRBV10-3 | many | CAISESLTGVTDEQFF | TGTGCCATCAGTGAGTCTCTTACGGGAGTTACCGATGAGCAGTTCTTC
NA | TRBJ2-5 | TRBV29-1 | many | CSTEETQYF | TGCAGCACAGAAGAGACCCAGTACTTC
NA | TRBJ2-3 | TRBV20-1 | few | CSARLSTDTQYF | TGCAGTGCTAGACTAAGCACAGATACGCAGTATTTT
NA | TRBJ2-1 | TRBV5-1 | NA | CASSLDILSKLYNEQFF | TGCGCCAGCAGCTTGGATATATTATCGAAGCTCTACAATGAGCAGTTCTTC
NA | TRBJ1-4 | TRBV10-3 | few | CAISGAINEKLFF | TGTGCCATTAGCGGGGCGATTAATGAAAAACTGTTTTTT
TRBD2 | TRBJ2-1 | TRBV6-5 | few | CASSYSVGGVNEQFF | TGTGCCAGCAGTTACTCAGTGGGAGGGGTGAATGAGCAGTTCTTC